This T cell receptor (beta chain) was identified during a study of cytomegalovirus exposure and HLA in healthy donors. General study points: An analysis was carried out later, and it reportedly showed fewer N-insertions in an Asian-associated ancestry cluster than the approximately 660-donor mean.

In its sample, this clone was seen once. The antigen remains unidentified. Amplification used 60 Vbeta primers and 13 Jbeta primers. Libraries were prepared by immunoSEQ multiplex PCR; TCRdb keeps only in-frame clonotypes and omits some of them. The profile covers roughly 180,000 clones, with approximately 84% appearing a single time and around 4.8% taken by the ten largest. The CDR3 is 19 residues long. The germline CDR1 and CDR2 sequences are SGDLS and YYNGEE. V lost 3 bases to trimming and J lost 0 bases; unmatched junction nucleotides: 14. J is TRBJ2-7 and V is TRBV9; 11 bases match TRBD2. The TCR originated in a girl between 10 and 17 years old in good health and CMV-seropositive. The sequenced sample consisted of PBMCs. CDR3 sequence: CASSGGGLAGGPGSYEQYF. CDR3 nucleotide sequence: TGTGCCAGCAGCGGCGGGGGGCTAGCGGGGGGTCCGGGCTCCTACGAGCAGTACTTC.